These 20 T cell receptor beta chains originate from one sample sequenced in a study of human T cells and chemical hapten exposure. Each cDNA molecule in the library carried unique molecular identifiers. MiXCR, applied by TCRdb to the reads, yields one record per CDR3 protein. The sample yields about 3,100 distinct CDR3 sequences, about half seen once. It was unfractionated whole blood from which total RNA was extracted. What was sequenced was whole blood. These receptors came from a human donor who had alopecia or was a healthy volunteer (not recorded which). Some clones in this sample may be carry-over from other donors' samples. This table probably holds off-target reads from a library built for another chain.

The CDR3 loop is CSAGSRETQYF. The CDR3 bases are TGCAGCGCCGGAAGTAGAGAGACCCAGTACTTC. The rearrangement uses TRBV29-1 and TRBJ2-5; D remains unclear. CDR3 length equals 11 residues. The V gene's germline CDR1 is SQVTM and CDR2 ANQGSEA. Trimming shortened V by 7 bases and J by 4 bases, and 10 bases separated the two germline ends.

Only a few counts were recorded for this clonotype. The chain is built from TRBV27 and TRBJ2-2, with D uncertain. Per germline, CDR1 MNHEY and CDR2 SMNVEV (reference sequence). The CDR3 has 13 amino acids. V was trimmed by 5 bases and J by 4 bases, leaving 8 bases between them. CDR3 nucleotide sequence: TGTGCCAGCAGTCCCGAAGTCACCGGGGAGCTGTTTTTT. It translates to CASSPEVTGELFF.

The chain joins TRBV20-1 to TRBJ2-7, with TRBD1 matching over 8 bases. V lost 2 bases and J lost 1; bases outside the gene matches: 16. The CDR3 runs to 18 residues. The germline CDR1 and CDR2 sequences are DFQATT and SNEGSKA (reference sequence). In DNA, the CDR3 is TGCAGTGCTAGATCCACAGGGGGAGCGCGAGTGACTTCCTACGAGCAGTACTTC. Its protein is CSARSTGGARVTSYEQYF.

The genes are TRBV20-1 and TRBJ2-2, with D tentatively TRBD1 or TRBD2 (5 bases each). CDR1 and CDR2 from the germline V gene are DFQATT and SNEGSKA (reference sequence). This CDR3 contains 15 residues. Trimming removed 2 bases from V and 3 bases from J, with 13 bases in between. The CDR3 is CSARSSGRDTGELFF. The CDR3 nucleotides read TGCAGTGCTAGATCCTCGGGGCGCGACACCGGGGAGCTGTTTTTT.

The chain couples TRBV18 to TRBJ2-4; the D gene is possibly TRBD2 (5 bases). Trimming took 3 bases from V and 8 from J, leaving 20 bases between them. Germline loops: CDR1 KGHSH, CDR2 LQKENI. This CDR3 is built from 16 residues. Here the CDR3 reads CASSPPSYGGPDIQYF. CDR3 in DNA: TGTGCCAGCTCACCGCCGTCTTATGGAGGTCCGGACATTCAGTACTTC.

The chain has TRBV6-6 and TRBJ2-7, with D perhaps given as TRBD1 or TRBD2 (5 bases each). The CDR3 runs 14 residues. Trimming removed 4 bases from V and 5 bases from J, with 15 bases in between. Germline lookup yields CDR1 MNHNY and CDR2 SVGAGI (reference sequence). For the CDR3, the DNA is TGTGCCAGCAGTTGGTTGGTAGGGGACGACGAGCAGTACTTC. Translated, it gives CASSWLVGDDEQYF.

This clonotype appeared a single time. The chain is built from TRBV2 and TRBJ2-1; 8 bases align to TRBD1. V was pared by 6 bases and J by 1 base, with 8 bases of the junction left unmatched. The CDR3 spans 16 residues. CDR1 SNHLY and CDR2 FYNNEI come from the germline V gene. In DNA form, the CDR3 reads TGTGCCAGCAGGACAGGGGCCCTTTTATCCTACAATGAGCAGTTCTTC. Translation: CASRTGALLSYNEQFF.

This clonotype turned up a few times. The V gene is TRBV3-1, the J gene TRBJ2-7; TRBD2 aligns across 8 bases. V trimming: 2 bases; J trimming: 5 bases; junction bases outside the gene matches: 5. The CDR3 length is 14 residues. Germline assignment: CDR1 LGHDT and CDR2 YNNKEL (reference sequence). The CDR3 sequence is CASSQQRESNEQYF. DNA for the CDR3: TGTGCCAGCAGCCAACAGCGGGAGAGCAACGAGCAGTACTTC.

V is TRBV20-1 and J is TRBJ2-1, with 12 positions matching TRBD2. The germline V gene encodes CDR1 DFQATT and CDR2 SNEGSKA (reference sequence). After removal of 3 bases from V and 7 bases from J, the junction contained 4 bases not matched to a gene. This CDR3 is built from 14 residues. The chain's CDR3 is CSARIGLAGNEQFF. In DNA, the CDR3 is TGCAGTGCTAGGATAGGACTAGCGGGAAATGAGCAGTTCTTC.

The rearrangement joins TRBV11-2 to TRBJ2-1; D is ambiguous. V dropped 3 bases and J dropped 3 bases, with 9 bases sitting between them. The germline V gene encodes CDR1 SGHAT and CDR2 FQNNGV. The CDR3 covers 14 residues. The CDR3 reads CASSLDLFYNEQFF. CDR3 coding DNA: TGTGCCAGCAGCTTGGACCTTTTCTACAATGAGCAGTTCTTC.

The chain combines TRBV5-6 with TRBJ2-3; possibly TRBD2 for D (6 bases). The CDR3 has 15 residues. Germline values: CDR1 SGHDT, CDR2 YYEEEE. V was trimmed by 1 base and J by 4 bases, leaving 13 bases between them. The CDR3 coding sequence is TGTGCCAGCAGCTTGCGTCTGCGGGGTGCAGATACGCAGTATTTT. It encodes CASSLRLRGADTQYF.

J is TRBJ2-1 and V is TRBV28; the match to TRBD1 covers 7 bases. The junction had 10 bases not matched to a gene; V was cut back by 5 bases and J by 0 bases. CDR1 is MDHEN and CDR2 is SYDVKM in the germline V gene. The CDR3 has 17 residues. The CDR3 coding sequence is TGTGCCAGCAGTCCCCCTTGGGACAGTATCTCCTACAATGAGCAGTTCTTC. Translated: CASSPPWDSISYNEQFF.

The J gene is TRBJ2-5, the V gene TRBV29-1, with 10 bases identical to TRBD2. CDR3 size: 14 residues. V lost 6 bases to trimming and J lost 3 bases; unmatched junction nucleotides: 7. The V gene's germline CDR1 is SQVTM and CDR2 ANQGSEA. The CDR3, as DNA: TGCAGCGTCCTTCTTGGGACTAGCGAAGAGACCCAGTACTTC. This encodes CSVLLGTSEETQYF.

This clonotype was observed a handful of times. V usage is TRBV21-1 and J usage is TRBJ2-2. TRBV21-1 is recorded as a pseudogene. The CDR3 totals 13 residues. CDR3 nucleotide sequence: TGTGCCAGCAGCGATTTTGACACCGGGGAGCTGTTTTTT. Amino acids: CASSDFDTGELFF.

The V call is TRBV12-3 or TRBV12-4, the J call TRBJ1-5, with D perhaps TRBD1 (5 bases). CDR3 size: 14 residues. The V end lost 3 bases, the J end lost 7 bases, and 13 bases lay between the germline ends. In DNA form, the CDR3 reads TGTGCCAGCAGTTTTATGGGGCGTGAGCAGCCCCAGCATTTT. Amino acids: CASSFMGREQPQHF.

The chain is built from TRBV28 and TRBJ2-3; 9 nucleotides line up with TRBD1. After removal of 5 bases from V and 2 bases from J, the junction contained 11 bases not matched to a gene. This CDR3 has 17 amino acids. Germline CDR1 MDHEN, CDR2 SYDVKM. This CDR3 is CASSPNRDRAFTDTQYF. The CDR3 DNA sequence: TGTGCCAGCAGTCCCAACCGGGACAGGGCTTTCACAGATACGCAGTATTTT.

The chain carries TRBV12-3 or TRBV12-4 and TRBJ2-7; TRBD2 aligns across 9 bases. Unmatched junction bases numbered 5, after V lost 4 bases and J lost 4 bases. This CDR3 has 14 residues. CDR3 nucleotides: TGTGCCAGCAGTTCAGGACTAGCGTGGTACGAGCAGTACTTC. Its protein product is CASSSGLAWYEQYF.

The CDR3 bases are TGCAGCGTTGAACGGACTAGCACCGGGGAGCTGTTTTTT. This codes for CSVERTSTGELFF. The V gene is TRBV29-1, the J gene TRBJ2-2; 7 bases are shared with TRBD2. With V trimmed by 2 bases and J by 4 bases, 1 base remained unmatched. The CDR3 is made up of 13 amino acids. The germline gives CDR1 SQVTM, CDR2 ANQGSEA.

V gene TRBV20-1 combines with J gene TRBJ2-3; weak D call: TRBD2 (6 bases). Germline CDR1 reads DFQATT; CDR2 reads SNEGSKA (reference sequence). Trimming stripped 7 bases from V and 2 bases from J, with 16 bases between. There are 14 residues in the CDR3. The CDR3 reads CSGMEGRVTDTQYF. The CDR3 bases are TGCAGTGGAATGGAGGGAAGGGTCACAGATACGCAGTATTTT.

The V gene is TRBV4-1, the J gene TRBJ2-1; 9 bases agree with TRBD2. CDR3 size: 16 residues. Per germline, CDR1 MGHRA and CDR2 YSYEKL. With V trimmed by 4 bases and J by 4 bases, 8 bases remained unmatched. DNA of the CDR3: TGCGCCAGCAGCCCGACCGGGACTAGCAGATACAATGAGCAGTTCTTC. Its translation: CASSPTGTSRYNEQFF.